The entry below gives a single T cell receptor (beta chain) sequence along with its context. These data come from a study of cytomegalovirus exposure and HLA in healthy donors. The PCR had 60 Vbeta and 13 Jbeta primers. TCRdb's table, derived via immunoSEQ multiplex PCR, lists solely in-frame clones and lacks some. The sample shows hundreds of thousands of clones, 75% to 85% of them seen only once. This TCR came from a girl aged 5 to 17 in good health and CMV-seronegative. Material: PBMCs.

The DNA of the CDR3 is TGCAGCGGCCAGGACAGGGGGAGCTCCTACAATGAGCAGTTCTTC. This gives the protein CSGQDRGSSYNEQFF. The chain carries TRBV29-1 and TRBJ2-1; 10 nucleotides line up with TRBD1. The CDR3 sequence is 15 residues long. The V gene's germline CDR1 is SQVTM and CDR2 ANQGSEA. V shed 7 bases, J shed 0 bases, and the junction held 6 bases outside the gene matches.